This T cell receptor (beta chain) was captured by sequencing in a study of OX40 agonist ivuxolimab in advanced cancers. Turning to the overall study: Ivuxolimab was an agonistic, fully human IgG2 monoclonal antibody directed against OX40 (CD134), a costimulatory receptor. Intravenous ivuxolimab was administered to patients every 2 weeks at six dose levels: 0.01, 0.1, 0.3, 1.5, 3 and 10 mg/kg. Of the roughly 54 dose-escalation patients, hepatocellular carcinoma was present in approximately 20, melanoma in approximately 15, renal cell carcinoma in 9 and head and neck cancer in 9. In the dose-escalation cohort, 82.7% of patients were male, and the mean age was approximately 60 years with a range of roughly 20 to 80. Patients were allowed to have had prior anti-PD-1, anti-PD-L1 or anti-CTLA-4 therapy, and approximately 40% of the dose-escalation patients had been treated with checkpoint inhibitors. Partial responses were achieved by three dose-escalation patients, of whom one had hepatocellular carcinoma and two had cutaneous melanoma. The purpose of peripheral TCRbeta sequencing was to test whether ivuxolimab changed TCR sequence diversity and led to clonal T-cell expansion. The paper reports the monotherapy dose-escalation portion (N of about 50 patients) of the phase I ivuxolimab trial.

Patients with autoimmune disease history or receiving systemic immunosuppression were excluded from the trial. In every dose cohort, peripheral blood was drawn for TCR sequencing at baseline, cycle 4 day 1, and cycle 7 day 1. Samples were obtained from an open-label, multicenter, first-in-human phase I dose-escalation trial of ivuxolimab. Adults with locally advanced or metastatic melanoma, renal cell carcinoma, hepatocellular carcinoma or head and neck squamous cell carcinoma were enrolled in the trial. CD4+ and CD8+ T cells were sorted separately from peripheral blood before TCR sequencing. A note on this clone: No cognate antigen has been identified for it. Nothing much larger sits one base from this clone, and base qualities are not available.

To sequence the TCRbeta CDR3 region, genomic DNA was isolated from the sorted cells. The immunoSEQ Assay was used for sequencing of TCRbeta CDR3 regions. The source is immuneACCESS, and TCRdb retained only in-frame sequences with V and J called. Part of the clones is not carried over; for the studies checked, unresolved V genes explain less than half of this, and the remainder is unexplained. The sample table shows about 36,000 clones, and less than 90% are seen once. The ten largest account for roughly 4% of the sample. For CDR1 and CDR2, the germline V gene (reference sequence) lists GTSNPN and SVGIG. From cysteine to phenylalanine, the CDR3 is 15 amino acids long. The only DNA kept is the CDR3, 45 bases in frame from the first base. At the junction V is shortened by 4 bases and J by 4 bases, with 20 bases in between. Points the paper makes about the study in general: In the 0.1-3.0 mg/kg groups, partial responders were among the patients with the lowest normalized peripheral clonal expansion, particularly in CD8+ T cells. Antigen specificity was not determined for the clonally expanded peripheral T cells. At doses of 0.1 to 3.0 mg/kg, clonal expansion of both CD4+ and CD8+ blood T cells was observed from baseline to week 6. After ivuxolimab, CD8+ T cells had more expanded clones than CD4+ T cells on average. Low levels of normalized T-cell clonal expansion were also seen in some patients who did not respond.

The sequencing here drew on CD4+ or CD8+ T cells sorted from blood, taken in a trial of the OX40 agonist ivuxolimab. The receptor comes from an adult with an advanced solid tumor such as melanoma, head and neck, liver or kidney cancer. The rearranged segments are TRBV30 and TRBJ2-7; the D segment might be TRBD1 or TRBD2, since each matches 5 bases. The CDR3 is CAWNGQGVPKYEQYF. DNA sequence: TGTGCCTGGAATGGGCAGGGAGTACCCAAATACGAGCAGTACTTC.